These 12 T cell receptor beta chains share one sample of origin, sequenced in a study of T cell responses to AZD1222 COVID-19 vaccine. Measured with immunoSEQ multiplex PCR; TCRdb has only the in-frame clones, and not every one. The data hold 70,000 to 95,000 clones, with over 75% observed a single time. The sample consisted of peripheral blood, taken on day 0 of MenACWY control vaccination. These receptors originate from an adult in good health.

This clone was found once. This rearrangement joins TRBV3-1 (or the pseudogene TRBV3-2) to TRBJ2-3; D is tentatively TRBD1 or TRBD2 (5 bases each). V was shortened by 5 bases and J by 4 bases, with 13 bases between the two germline ends. There are 14 residues in the CDR3. CDR1 is LGHDT and CDR2 is YNNKEL in the germline V gene (reference sequence). The CDR3 DNA reads as TGTGCCAGCAGCGACCGGGGCAGCGCAGATACGCAGTATTTT. Translating it yields CASSDRGSADTQYF.

The chain has TRBV24-1 and TRBJ1-5; D possibly corresponds to TRBD1 (6 bases). Deletions cut 10 bases from V and 1 base from J, with 22 bases between. The CDR3 consists of 17 residues. Germline V gene data show CDR1 as KGHDR and CDR2 as SFDVKD. The CDR3 loop reads CATHVFFGGRSNQPQHF. The CDR3 DNA is TGTGCCACACATGTTTTTTTCGGGGGCAGGAGCAATCAGCCCCAGCATTTT.

This clone was seen just once. The V gene is TRBV15, the J gene TRBJ1-5; D is uncertain. V shed 6 bases and J shed 0 bases, with 9 bases lying between them. Germline CDR1 is LNHNV and CDR2 is YYDKDF (reference sequence). The CDR3 has 14 residues. The CDR3 reads CATRSEYSNQPQHF. Written as DNA, the CDR3 is TGTGCCACCAGATCTGAGTATAGCAATCAGCCCCAGCATTTT.

The chain has TRBV7-8 and TRBJ2-7; 9 bases agree with TRBD2. Germline CDR1 and CDR2: SGHVS and FQNEAQ. V shed 5 bases and J 4 bases; nucleotides not matched to a gene: 9. This CDR3 region has 15 residues. The CDR3 nucleotides read TGTGCCAGCAGCATAACAGCGGGAGGAGCGTACGAGCAGTACTTC. It translates to CASSITAGGAYEQYF. The variable domain in full, with the rest retrieved from reference TRBV7-8 and TRBJ2-7, is GAGVSQSPRYKVAKRGQDVALRCDPISGHVSLFWYQQALGQGPEFLTYFQNEAQLDKSGLPSDRFFAERPEGSVSTLKIQRTQQEDSAVYLCASSITAGGAYEQYFGPGTRLTVT.

DNA of the CDR3: TGTGCCAGCAGTAAACACACGGATAATTCACCCCTCCACTTT. It specifies CASSKHTDNSPLHF. This chain joins TRBV6-2 or TRBV6-3 and TRBJ1-6; D is undetermined. V gave up 5 bases and J gave up 5 bases, with 10 bases separating them. CDR1 is MNHEY and CDR2 is SVGEGT in the germline V gene. The CDR3 covers 14 residues.

The J gene is TRBJ2-7, the V gene TRBV5-1; D may be TRBD2 (6 bases). Germline-derived CDR1 and CDR2 are SGHRS and YFSETQ. The CDR3 totals 15 residues. V lost 4 bases and J 3 bases, leaving 17 bases between the germline ends. CDR3 DNA sequence: TGCGCCAGCAGCACGGACTACGGGTATATCTACGAGCAGTACTTC. Its protein product is CASSTDYGYIYEQYF.

This chain links TRBV10-2 with TRBJ2-3; D may correspond to TRBD1 or TRBD2 (6 bases each). Germline CDR1 reads WSHSY; CDR2 reads SAAADI. CDR3 length: 13 residues. V lost 8 bases and J 1 base, leaving 10 bases between the germline ends. The CDR3 here is CASGGHRTDTQYF. The DNA for the CDR3 is TGCGCCAGCGGGGGGCACCGCACAGATACGCAGTATTTT.

This chain uses TRBV6-5 with TRBJ2-7, with 7 positions matching TRBD1. The germline CDR1 and CDR2 sequences are MNHEY and SVGAGI. The CDR3 extends over 15 amino acids. V lost 0 bases and J lost 3; bases outside the gene matches: 5. CDR3 residues: CASSYSGDSDYEQYF. Written as DNA, the CDR3 is TGTGCCAGCAGTTACTCAGGGGACAGCGACTACGAGCAGTACTTC.

The chain uses TRBV4-3 and TRBJ2-2, with 13 bases that match TRBD2. V dropped 0 bases and J dropped 9; count of bases not matched to a gene: 13. This CDR3 region has 19 residues. Germline V gives CDR1 LGHNA, CDR2 YSLEER. The CDR3 bases are TGCGCCAGCAGCCAAGAAAGAGGGAGACTAGCGGGAGGAGGAAGGGAGCTGTTTTTT. Translation: CASSQERGRLAGGGRELFF.

V and J are TRBV7-9 and TRBJ2-3, with D tentatively TRBD2 (7 bases). This CDR3 region has 18 residues. Germline V gene lookup returns CDR1 SEHNR and CDR2 FQNEAQ (reference sequence). V lost 5 bases, J lost 2 bases, and 23 bases lay in between. The CDR3 coding sequence is TGTGCCAGCAGCACGGGGGGCCTGGGACCTCCACCCACAGATACGCAGTATTTT. This codes for CASSTGGLGPPPTDTQYF.

V and J are TRBV5-5 and TRBJ2-2, with D perhaps assigned TRBD1 or TRBD2 (6 bases each). The ends were cut back, 0 bases at V and 6 bases at J, with 12 bases in the middle. CDR1 and CDR2 from the germline V gene are SGHKS and YYEKEE (reference sequence). This CDR3 spans 15 amino acids. CDR3 coding DNA: TGTGCCAGCAGCTTGGTCATGGGGGGCCCCGGGGAGCTGTTTTTT. Its protein is CASSLVMGGPGELFF.

This chain connects TRBV25-1 to TRBJ2-1; the match to TRBD2 covers 7 bases. Germline CDR1 MGHDK, CDR2 SYGVNS. V lost 3 bases to trimming and J lost 5 bases; unmatched junction nucleotides: 4. The CDR3 length is 14 residues. CDR3 sequence: CASSDTSANNEQFF. The DNA of the CDR3 is TGTGCCAGCAGTGACACTAGCGCGAACAATGAGCAGTTCTTC.